The 8 T cell receptor beta chains below come from one sample, sequenced in a study of OX40 agonist ivuxolimab in advanced cancers. Sequenced by immunoSEQ multiplex PCR; TCRdb stores in-frame clones only, minus some. Altogether about 55,000 clones are present, about 90% being singletons, with the ten largest covering 6.9%. The sample in question was CD4+ or CD8+ T cells sorted from blood, obtained in a trial of the OX40 agonist ivuxolimab. The receptors were gathered from an adult with an advanced solid tumor such as melanoma, head and neck, liver or kidney cancer.

The chain links TRBV4-2 to TRBJ2-5; no reliable D call. Trimming left V 1 base short and J 5 bases short, with 11 bases between. The CDR3 runs to 14 residues. Germline assignment: CDR1 LGHNA and CDR2 YNFKEQ. The CDR3 DNA is TGTGCCAGCAGCCAAGTTTCAGGTCCGGAGACCCAGTACTTC. Protein: CASSQVSGPETQYF.

V gene TRBV30 combines with J gene TRBJ2-5; 8 positions match TRBD1. The DNA end is more similar to TRBJ2-7, so the J call may be wrong. The CDR3 has 17 amino acids. Germline V gene lookup returns CDR1 GTSNPN and CDR2 SVGIG (reference sequence). The CDR3 here is CAWSEAGGAYRPYEQYF. For the CDR3, the DNA is TGTGCCTGGAGTGAGGCAGGGGGCGCGTACCGGCCCTACGAGCAGTACTTC.

The chain links TRBV19 to TRBJ1-5; D is uncertain. The CDR3 sequence is 11 residues long. Germline CDR1 reads LNHDA; CDR2 reads SQIVND (reference sequence). Deletions cut 8 bases from V and 14 bases from J, with 16 bases between. The CDR3 DNA follows: TGTGCCAGTGGGTATGGGCGGGCTGAGCATTTT. This gives the protein CASGYGRAEHF.

The V gene is TRBV5-1, the J gene TRBJ1-6; D gene unclear. This CDR3 is built from 14 residues. Looked up from germline, CDR1 is SGHRS and CDR2 is YFSETQ. Deletions cut 0 bases from V and 4 bases from J, with 5 bases between. The CDR3 here is CASSLDSYNSPLHF. The CDR3 DNA follows: TGCGCCAGCAGCTTGGACAGTTATAATTCACCCCTCCACTTT.

The rearrangement links TRBV19 to TRBJ2-7; D is undetermined. The CDR3 spans 13 residues. The germline CDR1 and CDR2 sequences are LNHDA and SQIVND (reference sequence). The ends were cut back, 6 bases at V and 3 bases at J, with 12 bases in the middle. The CDR3 loop is CASSHGPNYEQYF. CDR3 bases: TGTGCCAGTAGCCACGGCCCCAACTACGAGCAGTACTTC.

The CDR3 DNA sequence: TGCAGCGTTGTCCCTGGCGGTTTTGGGACCTACGAGCAGTACTTC. Its translation is CSVVPGGFGTYEQYF. The chain employs TRBV29-1 and TRBJ2-7; D gene uncertain. This CDR3 is built from 15 residues. Trimming cost V 4 bases and J 2 bases, with 18 bases left between them. Germline V gives CDR1 SQVTM, CDR2 ANQGSEA.

The J gene is TRBJ2-1, the V gene TRBV6-5; D ambiguous. The CDR3 consists of 14 residues. From germline, CDR1 is MNHEY and CDR2 SVGAGI. V lost 0 bases and J 0 bases, leaving 3 bases between the germline ends. The CDR3 DNA sequence: TGTGCCAGCAGTTACTCTCGCTCCTACAATGAGCAGTTCTTC. Translating gives CASSYSRSYNEQFF.

V is TRBV27 and J is TRBJ1-6; D may be TRBD1 (5 bases). V dropped 6 bases and J dropped 8 bases, with 14 bases sitting between them. The CDR3 is made up of 14 amino acids. Germline loops: CDR1 MNHEY, CDR2 SMNVEV (reference sequence). CDR3 in DNA: TGTGCCAGCAGCCTGCAGGGTTCTTATTCACCCCTCCACTTT. The encoded protein is CASSLQGSYSPLHF.